Described below is a single T cell receptor beta chain sequence and its context. The antigen is unknown. From germline, CDR1 is LGHNA and CDR2 YSLEER. This CDR3 has 15 residues. Trimming cost V 0 bases and J 4 bases, with 12 bases left between them. The data were taken from a study of blood T cells in healthy people across ages. The study, taken as a whole, reports: Older individuals had lower TCR beta diversity per million T cells (the decline was roughly linear). It was the long-lived donors that had more naive CD4+ cells and higher diversity than aged donors. Diversity figures derived from one million T cells were judged to underestimate the true value.

PCR was performed a second time for roughly 6 to 12 cycles using a sample-barcoded 5' primer and a J-beta primer mix. MiXCR was run by TCRdb on the 5' RACE reads, yielding one entry per CDR3 protein. The sample holds 1,500,000 or so distinct CDR3 sequences, 59% seen once. The origin of this receptor is a man aged 18 to 30 in good health. The rearrangement links TRBV4-3 to TRBJ1-1; D gene uncertain. Input material: blood. The CDR3 protein is CASSQEWGGGTEAFF. CDR3 DNA sequence: TGCGCCAGCAGCCAAGAATGGGGAGGCGGCACTGAAGCTTTCTTT.